Sequencing of this T cell receptor beta chain was carried out in a study of blood T cell repertoires in COVID-19. The length of the CDR3 is 14 residues. The ends were cut back, 4 bases at V and 5 bases at J, with 14 bases in the middle. Germline loops: CDR1 LGHDT, CDR2 YNNKEL (reference sequence). Sequencing used immunoSEQ multiplex PCR; TCRdb keeps in-frame clones, though not all of them. The table records roughly 81,000 clones, over 75% of them present only once. Material for sequencing was peripheral blood. The origin of this receptor is a woman aged 70 to 79 with acute or convalescent COVID-19. The rearrangement joins TRBV3-1 (or the pseudogene TRBV3-2) to TRBJ1-2; D unresolved. CDR3 in amino acids: CASSLTLTGYGYTF. The CDR3 DNA sequence: TGTGCCAGCAGCCTAACTTTGACGGGATATGGCTACACCTTC.